This TCR beta chain was sequenced during a study of cytomegalovirus exposure and HLA in healthy donors. To note about this clone: The antigen remains unidentified.

Findings of the study overall: A later analysis linked a missense variant in DCLRE1C to the trimming of TCR beta V and J genes. Among TCR beta chains, those listed as cytomegalovirus-associated numbered fewer than 200.

The germline V and J ends were trimmed by 4 bases and 7 bases, with 12 bases remaining between them. CDR1 is SGHRS and CDR2 is YFSETQ in the germline V gene. There are 13 residues in the CDR3. Primers: 60 Vbeta forward and 13 Jbeta reverse. Authors' methods: Approximately 11 million of the about 80 million unique TCR beta chains counted in a later analysis were shared. Method: immunoSEQ multiplex PCR; TCRdb's copy keeps in-frame clones and lacks some. The V and J calls and clone size are taken from that table; D and trimming were inferred from the DNA. Recorded for this sample: some 140,000 clones. Sequenced: PBMCs. This sequence originates from a woman in her thirties or forties in good health and CMV-seronegative. The chain links TRBV5-1 to TRBJ2-1, with D perhaps matching TRBD2 (5 bases). The CDR3 is CASSDPRGNEQFF. CDR3 DNA sequence: TGCGCCAGCAGCGACCCCCGGGGTAATGAGCAGTTCTTC.